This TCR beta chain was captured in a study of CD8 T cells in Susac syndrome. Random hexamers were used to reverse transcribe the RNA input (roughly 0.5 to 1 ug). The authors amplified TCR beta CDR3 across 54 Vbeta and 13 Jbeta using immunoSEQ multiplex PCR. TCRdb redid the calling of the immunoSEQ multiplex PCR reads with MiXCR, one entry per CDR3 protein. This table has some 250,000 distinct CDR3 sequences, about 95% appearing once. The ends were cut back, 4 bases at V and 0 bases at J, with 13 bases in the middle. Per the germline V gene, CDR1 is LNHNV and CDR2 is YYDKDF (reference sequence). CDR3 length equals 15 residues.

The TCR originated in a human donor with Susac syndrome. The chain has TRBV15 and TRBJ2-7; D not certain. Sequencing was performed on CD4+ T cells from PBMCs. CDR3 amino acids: CATSKPPTGSYEQYF. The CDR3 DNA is TGTGCCACCAGCAAACCGCCGACGGGCTCCTACGAGCAGTACTTC.